Following are 7 T cell receptor beta chains from one sample sequenced in a study of identical twins. From the 5' RACE reads, TCRdb called clonotypes with MiXCR, one entry per CDR3 protein. The sample has roughly 250,000 distinct CDR3 sequences; about 14% are singletons. Sequencing used memory (CD45RO+) T cells sorted from blood. All receptors come from a young woman in good health.

The chain employs TRBV14 and TRBJ1-3, with D unclear. V lost 1 base and J lost 0, with 13 bases in between. Germline-derived CDR1 and CDR2 are SGHDN and FVKESK. The CDR3 covers 17 residues. DNA for the CDR3: TGTGCCAGCAGCCAAGGAGGGCCACCGAGCTCTGGAAACACCATATATTTT. Its translation: CASSQGGPPSSGNTIYF.

The chain joins TRBV20-1 to TRBJ1-2; D unclear. In germline, CDR1 is DFQATT, CDR2 SNEGSKA (reference sequence). The CDR3 extends over 12 amino acids. V lost 7 bases to trimming and J lost 3 bases, with 12 bases between them. The CDR3: CSVPWWDYGYTF. In DNA, the CDR3 is TGCAGTGTGCCGTGGTGGGACTATGGCTACACCTTC.

This clonotype showed up just a few times. The rearrangement links TRBV20-1 to TRBJ2-2; 9 bases are a match to TRBD1. Losses at the gene ends were 1 base for V and 6 bases for J; bases not matched to a gene: 0. This CDR3 contains 13 residues. CDR1 is DFQATT and CDR2 is SNEGSKA in the germline V gene (reference sequence). The CDR3 nucleotides read TGCAGTGCTAGAGGACAGGGGGCCGGGGAGCTGTTTTTT. Translation gives CSARGQGAGELFF.

This clonotype was counted a few times. The V gene is TRBV28, the J gene TRBJ2-1, with a tentative D call TRBD2 (5 bases). CDR1 and CDR2 from the germline V gene are MDHEN and SYDVKM. The CDR3 covers 13 residues. V was clipped by 2 bases and J by 12 bases, with 14 bases between them. This chain's CDR3 is CASSLEVNRGQFF. DNA for the CDR3: TGTGCCAGCAGTTTAGAAGTCAATCGGGGGCAGTTCTTC.

This clonotype has a count of ten or more. The J gene is TRBJ2-1, the V gene TRBV7-2; TRBD2 matches 8 bases. This CDR3 is 13 amino acids long. Germline loops: CDR1 SGHTA, CDR2 FQGNSA. With V trimmed by 3 bases and J by 6 bases, 1 base remained unmatched. This CDR3 is CASSLGTSNEQFF. CDR3 coding DNA: TGTGCCAGCAGCTTGGGGACTAGCAATGAGCAGTTCTTC.

Only a few counts were recorded for this clonotype. This chain links TRBV7-2 with TRBJ2-1, with 8 bases lining up with TRBD2. V was clipped by 6 bases and J by 7 bases; unmatched bases: 11. Germline values: CDR1 SGHTA, CDR2 FQGNSA. This CDR3 has 15 amino acids. CDR3: CASSYSGTYRNEQFF. The CDR3 bases are TGTGCCAGCAGTTATAGCGGGACATACCGGAATGAGCAGTTCTTC.

This clonotype was seen ten or more times. The chain has TRBV10-3 and TRBJ2-3; TRBD1 is a possible D gene (6 bases). This CDR3 has 14 amino acids. Germline V gene lookup returns CDR1 ENHRY and CDR2 SYGVKD. Trimming left V 4 bases short and J 1 base short, with 9 bases between. CDR3 residues: CAISAGTRTDTQYF. The CDR3 DNA sequence: TGTGCCATCAGTGCGGGGACACGCACAGATACGCAGTATTTT.